This T cell receptor (beta chain) was obtained from a study of blood T cell repertoires in COVID-19. Looking at the study overall: Sites in the United States, Italy and Spain provided acute and convalescent COVID-19 samples. T cells, B-cell-depleted T cells, or PBMCs provided the cDNA or gDNA that served as material.

Per the original methods: Reference gene primer amplification in the assay estimated nucleated cell counts. Produced via immunoSEQ multiplex PCR; TCRdb's table is partial and in-frame only. That table is the source of V, J and clone size, and D and trimming were worked out from the DNA. This table has about 160,000 clones, 70% to 90% appearing once. CDR1 is SGHTA and CDR2 is FQGNSA in the germline V gene. Trimming took 1 base from V and 10 from J, leaving 13 bases between them. CDR3 length: 13 residues. The TCR originated in a woman aged 70-85 years with acute or convalescent COVID-19. V gene TRBV7-2 combines with J gene TRBJ1-1, with D perhaps TRBD1 (5 bases). What was sequenced was peripheral blood. The CDR3 sequence is CASSLGPREAAFF. As DNA, the CDR3 is TGTGCCAGCAGCTTAGGCCCCAGGGAGGCAGCTTTCTTT.